Listed below are T cell receptor beta chains from one sample, sequenced in a study of blood T cell repertoires in COVID-19. The assay was immunoSEQ multiplex PCR, and TCRdb's table has in-frame clones only and misses some. Among roughly 150,000 clones listed, around 82% were seen once. The sample was PBMCs or T cells enriched from blood (not recorded which). The source of these receptors is a man aged 55-75 years who had recovered from COVID-19. CDR3s include the opening cysteine and the closing phenylalanine or tryptophan. D genes are given only for firm matches. The listing skips clone size in some rows; elsewhere it reads once, few, many or a size class.

abundance: -; j_gene: TRBJ2-1; d_gene: TRBD1; v_gene: TRBV12-5; CDR3aa: CASGDTGVNEQFF; CDR3nt: TGTGCTAGTGGTGACACAGGGGTCAATGAGCAGTTCTTC
abundance: -; j_gene: TRBJ1-2; d_gene: TRBD1; v_gene: TRBV4-2; CDR3aa: CASSQDAMDRVGGYTF; CDR3nt: TGTGCCAGCAGCCAAGATGCAATGGACAGGGTGGGTGGCTACACCTTC
abundance: -; j_gene: TRBJ1-2; d_gene: TRBD1; v_gene: TRBV27; CDR3aa: CATRDRGGYTF; CDR3nt: TGTGCCACTCGAGACAGGGGCGGCTACACCTTC
abundance: -; j_gene: TRBJ1-5; d_gene: TRBD1; v_gene: TRBV5-5; CDR3aa: CASSPTGDFNQPQHF; CDR3nt: TGTGCCAGCAGCCCGACAGGGGATTTCAATCAGCCCCAGCATTTT
abundance: -; j_gene: TRBJ2-1; d_gene: -; v_gene: TRBV6-4; CDR3aa: CASSELGQGYEQFF; CDR3nt: TGTGCCAGCAGTGAGTTAGGGCAGGGCTATGAGCAGTTCTTC
abundance: -; j_gene: TRBJ2-2; d_gene: TRBD2; v_gene: TRBV18; CDR3aa: CASSPPGVAGESNTGELFF; CDR3nt: TGTGCCAGCTCACCACCGGGCGTAGCGGGGGAGTCGAACACCGGGGAGCTGTTTTTT
abundance: -; j_gene: TRBJ2-3; d_gene: -; v_gene: TRBV20-1; CDR3aa: CSARVSVTQYF; CDR3nt: TGCAGTGCTAGAGTTTCTGTTACGCAGTATTTT
abundance: -; j_gene: TRBJ1-5; d_gene: TRBD1; v_gene: TRBV9; CDR3aa: CASGTGGRNQPQHF; CDR3nt: TGTGCCAGCGGGACAGGGGGCCGCAATCAGCCCCAGCATTTT
abundance: -; j_gene: TRBJ1-1; d_gene: -; v_gene: TRBV4-2; CDR3aa: CASTRQLGTEAFF; CDR3nt: TGTGCCAGCACACGACAGCTAGGGACTGAAGCTTTCTTT
abundance: few; j_gene: TRBJ2-3; d_gene: -; v_gene: TRBV21-1; CDR3aa: CASSKEGTSGRPTSRDTQYF; CDR3nt: TGTGCCAGCAGCAAAGAGGGGACTAGCGGGAGGCCCACCTCACGGGATACGCAGTATTTT
abundance: -; j_gene: TRBJ2-2; d_gene: TRBD1; v_gene: TRBV18; CDR3aa: CASSPRQGNTGELFF; CDR3nt: TGTGCCAGCTCACCGCGACAGGGTAACACCGGGGAGCTGTTTTTT
abundance: -; j_gene: TRBJ1-5; d_gene: TRBD1; v_gene: TRBV15; CDR3aa: CATSRDYRGDQPQHF; CDR3nt: TGTGCCACCAGCAGAGACTACAGGGGCGATCAGCCCCAGCATTTT
abundance: once; j_gene: TRBJ1-2; d_gene: TRBD1; v_gene: TRBV4-2; CDR3aa: CASSQIGQGNYGYTF; CDR3nt: TGTGCCAGCAGCCAGATCGGACAGGGCAACTATGGCTACACCTTC
abundance: -; j_gene: TRBJ2-7; d_gene: -; v_gene: TRBV5-4; CDR3aa: CASKGDSQEYNSYEQYF; CDR3nt: TGTGCAAGCAAGGGCGACAGCCAAGAGTATAACTCCTACGAGCAGTACTTC
abundance: -; j_gene: TRBJ1-1; d_gene: TRBD1; v_gene: TRBV19; CDR3aa: CASSPTQGEGEAFF; CDR3nt: TGTGCCAGTAGCCCTACACAGGGGGAAGGTGAAGCTTTCTTT
abundance: few; j_gene: TRBJ1-1; d_gene: -; v_gene: TRBV7-9; CDR3aa: CASSLDMRTEAFF; CDR3nt: TGTGCCAGCAGCTTAGATATGCGCACTGAAGCTTTCTTT
abundance: few; j_gene: TRBJ1-5; d_gene: -; v_gene: TRBV27; CDR3aa: CASSFGGFGNQPQHF; CDR3nt: TGTGCCAGCAGTTTCGGAGGATTCGGCAATCAGCCCCAGCATTTT
abundance: few; j_gene: TRBJ2-3; d_gene: -; v_gene: TRBV11-1; CDR3aa: CASSLSGGSDTQYF; CDR3nt: TGTGCCAGCAGCTTGTCCGGGGGATCAGATACGCAGTATTTT
abundance: -; j_gene: TRBJ2-3; d_gene: TRBD1; v_gene: TRBV5-1; CDR3aa: CASSLVGQGSTDTQYF; CDR3nt: TGCGCCAGCAGCTTGGTGGGACAGGGGAGCACAGATACGCAGTATTTT
abundance: -; j_gene: TRBJ1-1; d_gene: TRBD1; v_gene: TRBV28; CDR3aa: CATTKGQGASTEAFF; CDR3nt: TGTGCCACCACTAAGGGACAGGGGGCTTCAACTGAAGCTTTCTTT
abundance: -; j_gene: TRBJ2-7; d_gene: -; v_gene: TRBV7-6; CDR3aa: CASSLEVRNQDEQYF; CDR3nt: TGTGCCAGCAGCTTAGAGGTCCGTAACCAGGACGAGCAGTACTTC
abundance: -; j_gene: TRBJ2-7; d_gene: TRBD1; v_gene: TRBV7-8; CDR3aa: CASSSPGTGGYEQYF; CDR3nt: TGTGCCAGCAGTAGTCCCGGGACAGGGGGTTACGAGCAGTACTTC
abundance: medium-sized; j_gene: TRBJ2-2; d_gene: TRBD2; v_gene: TRBV27; CDR3aa: CASSLSGIFAGELFF; CDR3nt: TGTGCCAGCAGCCTCAGCGGGATTTTCGCCGGGGAGCTGTTTTTT
abundance: -; j_gene: TRBJ1-5; d_gene: TRBD1; v_gene: TRBV18; CDR3aa: CASSPGGQGNQPQHF; CDR3nt: TGTGCCAGCTCACCAGGGGGACAGGGCAATCAGCCCCAGCATTTT
abundance: -; j_gene: TRBJ2-5; d_gene: -; v_gene: TRBV29-1; CDR3aa: CSAAGQQETQYF; CDR3nt: TGCAGTGCTGCGGGGCAGCAAGAGACCCAGTACTTC
abundance: few; j_gene: TRBJ2-2; d_gene: TRBD1; v_gene: TRBV7-3; CDR3aa: CASSLTGDGTGELFF; CDR3nt: TGTGCCAGCAGCTTGACAGGGGATGGGACCGGGGAGCTGTTTTTT
abundance: -; j_gene: TRBJ2-1; d_gene: -; v_gene: TRBV28; CDR3aa: CASTQRDGRGLWYNEQFF; CDR3nt: TGTGCCAGCACCCAAAGGGATGGGAGAGGGTTGTGGTACAATGAGCAGTTCTTC
abundance: many; j_gene: TRBJ1-5; d_gene: -; v_gene: TRBV2; CDR3aa: CASSDSHNQPQHF; CDR3nt: TGTGCCAGCAGTGATTCCCACAATCAGCCCCAGCATTTT
abundance: few; j_gene: TRBJ1-6; d_gene: -; v_gene: TRBV10-2; CDR3aa: CATRAGGNSPLHF; CDR3nt: TGCGCCACGAGGGCCGGCGGGAATTCACCCCTCCACTTT
abundance: -; j_gene: TRBJ2-2; d_gene: -; v_gene: TRBV11-2; CDR3aa: CASSRQPGELFF; CDR3nt: TGTGCCAGCAGCCGACAACCCGGGGAGCTGTTTTTT
abundance: -; j_gene: TRBJ2-7; d_gene: -; v_gene: TRBV13; CDR3aa: CASSFGTLSYEQYF; CDR3nt: TGTGCCAGCAGCTTCGGGACTCTATCCTACGAGCAGTACTTC
abundance: -; j_gene: TRBJ1-5; d_gene: TRBD1; v_gene: TRBV27; CDR3aa: CASSLSGQYHQPQHF; CDR3nt: TGTGCCAGCAGTTTATCGGGACAGTACCATCAGCCCCAGCATTTT
abundance: -; j_gene: TRBJ2-1; d_gene: TRBD2; v_gene: TRBV11-3; CDR3aa: CASSLDSSGVLYNEQFF; CDR3nt: TGTGCCAGCAGCTTAGATAGCAGCGGGGTCCTTTACAATGAGCAGTTCTTC
abundance: -; j_gene: TRBJ1-1; d_gene: -; v_gene: TRBV11-2; CDR3aa: CASSLVGRDKTEAFF; CDR3nt: TGTGCCAGCAGCTTAGTCGGCAGGGATAAGACTGAAGCTTTCTTT
abundance: -; j_gene: TRBJ1-6; d_gene: -; v_gene: TRBV2; CDR3aa: CASSELGRGALNSPLHF; CDR3nt: TGTGCCAGCAGTGAGCTCGGGCGGGGGGCCCTTAATTCACCCCTCCACTTT
abundance: -; j_gene: TRBJ2-3; d_gene: TRBD2; v_gene: TRBV5-4; CDR3aa: CASSPRTSGGFTDTQYF; CDR3nt: TGTGCCAGCAGCCCCCGGACTAGCGGGGGATTCACAGATACGCAGTATTTT
abundance: -; j_gene: TRBJ2-1; d_gene: -; v_gene: TRBV5-8; CDR3aa: CASSRGYSYNEQFF; CDR3nt: TGTGCCAGCAGTCGGGGGTACTCCTACAATGAGCAGTTCTTC
abundance: once; j_gene: TRBJ2-3; d_gene: -; v_gene: TRBV9; CDR3aa: CASSFRSGDTQYF; CDR3nt: TGTGCCAGCAGCTTTCGCTCAGGGGATACGCAGTATTTT
abundance: -; j_gene: TRBJ1-5; d_gene: -; v_gene: TRBV19; CDR3aa: CASRDSRTGDQPQHF; CDR3nt: TGTGCCAGTAGGGATTCTAGGACGGGGGATCAGCCCCAGCATTTT
abundance: few; j_gene: TRBJ2-6; d_gene: TRBD1; v_gene: TRBV9; CDR3aa: CASSSDRDSGANVLTF; CDR3nt: TGTGCCAGCAGCTCGGACAGGGACTCTGGGGCCAACGTCCTGACTTTC
abundance: -; j_gene: TRBJ1-3; d_gene: -; v_gene: TRBV28; CDR3aa: CASSPWLGAGNTIYF; CDR3nt: TGTGCCAGCAGTCCCTGGCTGGGAGCGGGAAACACCATATATTTT
abundance: -; j_gene: TRBJ2-7; d_gene: -; v_gene: TRBV4-2; CDR3aa: CASSHAAVSLTGEQYF; CDR3nt: TGTGCCAGCAGCCACGCCGCCGTTAGCCTCACGGGGGAGCAGTACTTC